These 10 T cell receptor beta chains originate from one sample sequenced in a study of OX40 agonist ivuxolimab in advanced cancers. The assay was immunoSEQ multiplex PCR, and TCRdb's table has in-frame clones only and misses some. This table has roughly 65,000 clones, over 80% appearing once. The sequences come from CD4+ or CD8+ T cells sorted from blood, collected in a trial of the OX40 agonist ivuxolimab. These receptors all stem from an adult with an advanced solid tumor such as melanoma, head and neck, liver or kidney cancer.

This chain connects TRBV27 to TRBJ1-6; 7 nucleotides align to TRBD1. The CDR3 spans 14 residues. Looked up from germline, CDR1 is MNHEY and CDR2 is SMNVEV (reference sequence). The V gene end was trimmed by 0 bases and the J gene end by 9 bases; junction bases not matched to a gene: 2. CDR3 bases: TGTGCCAGCAGTTTATCACAGGGGAGTTCACCCCTCCACTTT. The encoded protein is CASSLSQGSSPLHF.

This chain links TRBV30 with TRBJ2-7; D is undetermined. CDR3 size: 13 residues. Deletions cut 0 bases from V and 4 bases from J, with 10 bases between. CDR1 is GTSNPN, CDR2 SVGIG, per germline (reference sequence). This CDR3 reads CAWSVPGAYEQYF. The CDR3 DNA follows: TGTGCCTGGAGTGTACCGGGTGCTTACGAGCAGTACTTC.

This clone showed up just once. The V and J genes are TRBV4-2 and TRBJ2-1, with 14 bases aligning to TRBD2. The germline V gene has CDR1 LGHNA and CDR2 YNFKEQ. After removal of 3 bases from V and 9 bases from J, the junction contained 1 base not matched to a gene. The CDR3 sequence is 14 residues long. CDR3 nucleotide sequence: TGTGCCAGCAGCCACGGACTAGCGGGAGGTGAGCAGTTCTTC. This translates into CASSHGLAGGEQFF.

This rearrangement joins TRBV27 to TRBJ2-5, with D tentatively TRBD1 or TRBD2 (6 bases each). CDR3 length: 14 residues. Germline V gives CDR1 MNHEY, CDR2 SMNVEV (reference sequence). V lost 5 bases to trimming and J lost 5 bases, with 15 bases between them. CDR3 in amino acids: CASSPLRGRETQYF. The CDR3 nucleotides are TGTGCCAGCAGTCCCTTGAGGGGGAGGGAGACCCAGTACTTC.

CDR3 sequence: CASSKQGSTEAFF. In DNA form, the CDR3 reads TGCGCCAGCAGCAAGCAGGGTAGCACTGAAGCTTTCTTT. This chain links TRBV4-1 with TRBJ1-1; the D gene is possibly TRBD1 (5 bases). V lost 5 bases and J lost 4, with 11 bases in between. Germline assignment: CDR1 MGHRA and CDR2 YSYEKL. The CDR3 length is 13 residues.

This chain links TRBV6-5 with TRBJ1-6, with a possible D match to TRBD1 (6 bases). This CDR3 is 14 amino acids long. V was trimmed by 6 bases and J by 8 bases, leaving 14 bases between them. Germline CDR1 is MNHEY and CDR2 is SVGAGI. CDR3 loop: CASRTGQNDSPLHF. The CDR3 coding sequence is TGTGCCAGCAGGACCGGACAGAATGATTCACCCCTCCACTTT.

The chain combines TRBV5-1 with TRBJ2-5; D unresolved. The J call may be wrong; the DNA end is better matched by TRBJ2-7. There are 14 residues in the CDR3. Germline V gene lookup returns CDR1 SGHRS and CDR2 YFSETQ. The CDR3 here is CASSYRVDSYEQYF. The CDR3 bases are TGCGCCAGCAGCTATCGGGTCGATAGTTACGAGCAGTACTTC.

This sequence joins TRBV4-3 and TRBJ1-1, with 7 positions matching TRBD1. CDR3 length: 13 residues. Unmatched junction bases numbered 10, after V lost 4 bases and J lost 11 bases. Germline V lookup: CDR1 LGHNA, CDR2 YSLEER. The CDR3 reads CASSPGQAVEAFF. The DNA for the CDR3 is TGCGCCAGCAGCCCAGGACAGGCCGTTGAGGCTTTCTTT.

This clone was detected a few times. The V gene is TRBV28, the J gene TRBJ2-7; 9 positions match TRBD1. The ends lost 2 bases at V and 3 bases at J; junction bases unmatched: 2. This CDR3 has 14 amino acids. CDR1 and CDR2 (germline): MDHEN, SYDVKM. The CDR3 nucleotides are TGTGCCAGCAGTTTAGGGACAGGGTACTACGAGCAGTACTTC. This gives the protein CASSLGTGYYEQYF.

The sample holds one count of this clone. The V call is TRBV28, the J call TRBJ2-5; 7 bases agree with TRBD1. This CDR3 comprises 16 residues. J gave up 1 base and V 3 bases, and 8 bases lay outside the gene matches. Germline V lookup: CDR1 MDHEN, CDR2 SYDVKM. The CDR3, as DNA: TGTGCCAGCAGTTTCGGGACAGCAATATTCCAAGAGACCCAGTACTTC. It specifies CASSFGTAIFQETQYF.